This T cell receptor beta chain comes out of a study of blood T cell repertoires in COVID-19. The wider study: Samples representing acute and convalescent COVID-19 were sourced from the United States, Italy and Spain. Sample material is recorded as cDNA or gDNA derived from T cells, B-cell-depleted T cells, or PBMCs.

Trimming took 2 bases from V and 0 from J; bases not matched to a gene: 10. The CDR3 loop spans 18 amino acids. From germline, CDR1 is MNHNS and CDR2 SASEGT. Followed over time, Seattle patients had been enrolled while infection was active. In the authors' workflow: It was from reference gene primer amplification that nucleated cell counts were estimated. Using immunoSEQ multiplex PCR, the repertoire was profiled, and TCRdb retains in-frame clones only, with some absent. Clone size and the V and J calls come from that table; the DNA yielded D and trimming. Among about 130,000 clones listed, 79% were seen once.

The sequencing sample was made of peripheral blood. The rearrangement uses TRBV6-1 and TRBJ2-3, with 8 nucleotides matching TRBD2. This receptor was identified in a woman in her 70s with COVID-19, enrolled during active disease. The CDR3 DNA is TGTGCCAGCAGTGAAAACACTAGCGGTGGTTCTAGCACAGATACGCAGTATTTT. Translating it yields CASSENTSGGSSTDTQYF.